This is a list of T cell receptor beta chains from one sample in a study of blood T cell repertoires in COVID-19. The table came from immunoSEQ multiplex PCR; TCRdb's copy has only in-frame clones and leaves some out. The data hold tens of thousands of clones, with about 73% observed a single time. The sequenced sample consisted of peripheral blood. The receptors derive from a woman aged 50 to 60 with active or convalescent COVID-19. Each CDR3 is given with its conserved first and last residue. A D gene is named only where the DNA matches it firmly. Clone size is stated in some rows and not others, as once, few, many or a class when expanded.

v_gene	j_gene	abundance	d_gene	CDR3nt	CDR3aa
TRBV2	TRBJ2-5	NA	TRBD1	TGTGCCAGCAAAACGACAGGGGGCCAAGAGACCCAGTACTTC	CASKTTGGQETQYF
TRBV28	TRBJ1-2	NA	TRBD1	TGTGCCAGCAGTTTACCATCTTCCGGGACAGGGATATATGGCTACACCTTC	CASSLPSSGTGIYGYTF
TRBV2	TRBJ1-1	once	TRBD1	TGTGCCAGCACCGGACAGGGGGCCGGCACTGAAGCTTTCTTT	CASTGQGAGTEAFF
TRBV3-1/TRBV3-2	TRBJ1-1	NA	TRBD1	TGTGCCAGCAGCCCACCCCCGGGACAGGGGAACACTGAAGCTTTCTTT	CASSPPPGQGNTEAFF
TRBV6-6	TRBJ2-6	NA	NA	TGTGCCAGCAGCCCGTCGGTCTCTGGGGCCAACGTCCTGACTTTC	CASSPSVSGANVLTF
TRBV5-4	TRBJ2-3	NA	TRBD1	TGTGCCAGCAGCCCCCGGGACAGAAACCGTCATACGCAGTATTTT	CASSPRDRNRHTQYF
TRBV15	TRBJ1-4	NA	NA	TGTGCCACGGGGTTTGGGGCCAGTGAAAAACTGTTTTTT	CATGFGASEKLFF
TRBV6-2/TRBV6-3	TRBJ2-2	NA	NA	TGTGCCAGCAGTTCCCGTGCCCAACCAACAATTACCGGGGAGCTGTTTTTT	CASSSRAQPTITGELFF
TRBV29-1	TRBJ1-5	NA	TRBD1	TGCAGCGTTGACAGGACAGGGCTTAGCAATCAGCCCCAGCATTTT	CSVDRTGLSNQPQHF
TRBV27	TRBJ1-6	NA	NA	TGTGCCAGCAGTTTCGGGGGTTCACCCCTCCACTTT	CASSFGGSPLHF
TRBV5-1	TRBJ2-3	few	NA	TGCGCCAGCAGCCCGGACAGTACTAGCACAGATACGCAGTATTTT	CASSPDSTSTDTQYF
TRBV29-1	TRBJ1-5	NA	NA	TGCAGCGTATTAGGATTGGGGGCAGGTCAGCCCCAGCATTTT	CSVLGLGAGQPQHF
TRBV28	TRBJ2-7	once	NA	TGTGCCAGCAGTTTAGCCGGTGAGGTGACCTACGAGCAGTACTTC	CASSLAGEVTYEQYF
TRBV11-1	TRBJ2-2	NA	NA	TGTGCCAGCAGCCCCACTTCTGGTGATACCGGGGAGCTGTTTTTT	CASSPTSGDTGELFF
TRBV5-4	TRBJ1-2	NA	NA	TGTGCCAGCAGCTTGGACGGTCTAAGACGAGGAAACTATGGCTACACCTTC	CASSLDGLRRGNYGYTF
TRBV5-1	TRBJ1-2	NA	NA	TGCGCCAGCAGCTTGCAAGGGGTCGGCTACACCTTC	CASSLQGVGYTF
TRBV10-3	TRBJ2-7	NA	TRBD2	TGTGCCATCAGCATGCCGGGACTAGCGGGAAATCGTGAGCAGTACTTC	CAISMPGLAGNREQYF
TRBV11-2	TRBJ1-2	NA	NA	TGTGCCAGCAGCTTTCCAGGGGCCTATGGCTACACCTTC	CASSFPGAYGYTF